Sequencing of this TCR beta chain was carried out in a study of blood T cell repertoires in COVID-19. About the study: T cells, B-cell-depleted T cells, or PBMCs provided the cDNA or gDNA that served as material.

Methods used by the authors: For nucleated cells, counts were estimated from reference gene primer amplification. Assay: immunoSEQ multiplex PCR; the TCRdb copy retains only in-frame clones and omits some. That table gives V, J and clone size, and the DNA gave D and trimming. This table has some 11,000 clones, 80% to 90% appearing once. V lost 0 bases to trimming and J lost 7 bases, with 16 bases between them. The CDR3 runs to 15 residues. CDR1 and CDR2 (germline): SGHRS, YFSETQ. The receptor was isolated from an older woman with acute or convalescent COVID-19. Input material: peripheral blood. The chain is built from TRBV5-1 and TRBJ1-2; a possible D gene is TRBD1 (5 bases). The CDR3 region is CASSLAAQGSSGYTF. The CDR3 coding sequence is TGCGCCAGCAGCTTGGCGGCGCAGGGTAGTAGTGGCTACACCTTC.